This T cell receptor beta chain was profiled in a study of cytomegalovirus exposure and HLA in healthy donors. Notes on the study in general: The study listed under 200 cytomegalovirus-associated TCR beta chains.

Sequencing used immunoSEQ multiplex PCR; TCRdb keeps in-frame clones, though not all of them. The table shows 120,000 or so clones, with around 90% occurring only once. In this sample, this clone turned up a few times. Its matching antigen is unknown. The CDR3 sequence is 13 residues long. Deletions cut 6 bases from V and 5 bases from J, with 13 bases between. Germline V gene lookup returns CDR1 MNHEY and CDR2 SMNVEV (reference sequence). The sequence derives from a woman younger than 30 in good health and CMV-seronegative. The chain is built from TRBV27 and TRBJ1-1, with D possibly matching TRBD1 (6 bases). Sequencing was carried out using PBMCs. CDR3 in amino acids: CASRAGVGTEAFF. In nucleotides, the CDR3 is TGTGCCAGCAGGGCAGGGGTGGGGACTGAAGCTTTCTTT.